One sample yielded the 10 T cell receptor beta chains listed below, sequenced in a study of regulatory T cells in long-lasting Graves disease. Arm-PCR with iRepertoire HTBI primers amplified the CDR3 regions for these TCR beta libraries. TCRdb processed the multiplex PCR reads anew with MiXCR; each CDR3 protein has one entry. The sample lists roughly 470,000 distinct CDR3 sequences, more than 20% occurring once. The time point: persistent/refractory GD, antithyroid drugs over 5 years with positive TRAb. The TCR library was made from RNA extracted from PBMCs. The input for sequencing was peripheral blood mononuclear cells (PBMCs), taken when the disease was refractory, from a patient treated with antithyroid drugs. These receptors were obtained from a female donor with Graves disease.

A few counts support this clonotype. This chain joins TRBV29-1 and TRBJ2-7; D call uncertain. Trimming pared 0 bases from V and 4 bases from J, leaving 4 bases between. The germline CDR1 and CDR2 sequences are SQVTM and ANQGSEA. This CDR3 is 11 amino acids long. CDR3 nucleotide sequence: TGCAGCGTTGAAGAGTGGTACGAGCAGTACTTC. Residues: CSVEEWYEQYF.

The genes are TRBV25-1 and TRBJ1-1; the D gene is possibly TRBD1 (5 bases). Deletions cut 6 bases from V and 1 base from J, with 12 bases between. There are 14 residues in the CDR3. CDR1 and CDR2 (germline): MGHDK, SYGVNS. The CDR3 loop reads CASRFDSANTEAFF. The CDR3 bases are TGTGCCAGCAGGTTTGACAGCGCGAACACTGAAGCTTTCTTT.

The J gene is TRBJ1-1, the V gene TRBV6-5; the match to TRBD1 covers 7 bases. The germline CDR1 and CDR2 sequences are MNHEY and SVGAGI. Trimming at V came to 2 bases and at J to 3 bases, leaving 18 bases not matched to a gene. The CDR3 is made up of 19 amino acids. The CDR3 region is CASSYKGAQGWKSDTEAFF. CDR3 in DNA: TGTGCCAGCAGTTACAAGGGGGCCCAGGGGTGGAAGTCGGACACTGAAGCTTTCTTT.

In its sample, this clonotype was seen many times. The rearrangement joins TRBV7-2 to TRBJ1-2; perhaps TRBD1 as D (5 bases). V gave up 2 bases and J gave up 2 bases, with 12 bases separating them. The CDR3 length is 15 residues. CDR1 is SGHTA and CDR2 is FQGNSA in the germline V gene. Written as DNA, the CDR3 is TGTGCCAGCAGCTTAAGTCGGAGGGGCAACTATGGCTACACCTTC. It yields the protein CASSLSRRGNYGYTF.

This clonotype was counted only a few times. This chain's CDR3 is CSASPLFSSGSYEQYF. In DNA, the CDR3 is TGCAGTGCTAGCCCCCTTTTCAGTAGCGGGAGCTACGAGCAGTACTTC. The chain joins TRBV20-1 to TRBJ2-7; 9 bases line up with TRBD2. CDR1 DFQATT and CDR2 SNEGSKA come from the germline V gene (reference sequence). V shed 3 bases, J shed 3 bases, and the junction held 12 bases outside the gene matches. The CDR3 spans 16 residues.

Of note for this clonotype: A much larger clonotype is one base distant, so this may be a read error. V gene TRBV27 combines with J gene TRBJ2-2, with D maybe TRBD2 (5 bases). CDR1 is MNHEY and CDR2 is SMNVEV in the germline V gene (reference sequence). This CDR3 contains 17 residues. DNA of the CDR3: TGTGCCAGCACTACCCTGGCGGCTTACGCGAACACCGGGAAGCTGTTTTTT. Translated: CASTTLAAYANTGKLFF.

V usage is TRBV29-1 and J usage is TRBJ2-7; 8 bases are a match to TRBD2. Germline V gene data show CDR1 as SQVTM and CDR2 as ANQGSEA. The CDR3 spans 14 residues. With V trimmed by 6 bases and J by 2 bases, 9 bases remained unmatched. The CDR3 loop is CSVHSPAGAYEQYF. The CDR3 bases are TGCAGCGTCCACTCCCCAGCGGGGGCCTACGAGCAGTACTTC.

A remark on this clonotype: A far larger clone is off by one base, so a read error is likely. The chain carries TRBV7-3 and TRBJ1-2; perhaps TRBD1 as D (6 bases). Germline CDR1 SGHTA, CDR2 FQGTGA. CDR3 length equals 13 residues. CDR3 sequence (DNA): TGTGCCGGCAGCTTAGGAGGGGGGAGCGGCTACACCTTC. Residues: CAGSLGGGSGYTF.

This clonotype was seen a few times. This chain links TRBV7-6 with TRBJ2-7; 9 bases line up with TRBD2. The ends lost 5 bases at V and 7 bases at J; junction bases unmatched: 12. Looked up from germline, CDR1 is SGHVS and CDR2 is FNYEAQ. CDR3 length equals 15 residues. This chain's CDR3 is CASSPLREGPQEQYF. CDR3 DNA sequence: TGTGCCAGCAGCCCCTTGCGGGAGGGCCCTCAAGAGCAGTACTTC.

This clonotype was recorded once. J is TRBJ2-3 and V is TRBV10-3; no clear D. Trimming removed 0 bases at V and 1 base at J, with 5 bases between. The CDR3 contains 14 residues. The germline gives CDR1 ENHRY, CDR2 SYGVKD. The DNA for the CDR3 is TGTGCCATCAGTGAGTCGGTCGGCACAGATACGCAGTATTTT. This sequence encodes CAISESVGTDTQYF.